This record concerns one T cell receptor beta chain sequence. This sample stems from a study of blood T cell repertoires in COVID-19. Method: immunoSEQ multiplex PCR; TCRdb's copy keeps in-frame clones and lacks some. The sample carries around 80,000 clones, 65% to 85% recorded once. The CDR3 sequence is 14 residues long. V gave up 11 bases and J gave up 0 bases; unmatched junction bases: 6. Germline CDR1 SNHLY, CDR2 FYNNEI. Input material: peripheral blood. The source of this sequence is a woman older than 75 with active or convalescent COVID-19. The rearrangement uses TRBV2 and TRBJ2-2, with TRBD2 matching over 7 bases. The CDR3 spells CAVLAVANTGELFF. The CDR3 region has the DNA TGTGCCGTTCTAGCGGTGGCGAACACCGGGGAGCTGTTTTTT.